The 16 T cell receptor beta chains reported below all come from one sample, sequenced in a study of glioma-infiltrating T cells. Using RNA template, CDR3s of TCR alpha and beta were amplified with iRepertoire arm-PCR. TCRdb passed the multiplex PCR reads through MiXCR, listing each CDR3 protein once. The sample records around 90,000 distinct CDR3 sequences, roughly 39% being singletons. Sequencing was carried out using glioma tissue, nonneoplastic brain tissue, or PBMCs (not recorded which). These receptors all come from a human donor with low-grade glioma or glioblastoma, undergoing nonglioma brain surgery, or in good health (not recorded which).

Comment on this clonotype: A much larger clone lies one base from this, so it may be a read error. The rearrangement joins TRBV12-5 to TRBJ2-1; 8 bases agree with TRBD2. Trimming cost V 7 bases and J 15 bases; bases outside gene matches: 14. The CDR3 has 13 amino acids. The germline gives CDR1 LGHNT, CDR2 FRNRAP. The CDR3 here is CASAQSSGRIVFF. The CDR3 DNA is TGTGCTAGTGCCCAATCCAGCGGGAGAATTGTGTTCTTC.

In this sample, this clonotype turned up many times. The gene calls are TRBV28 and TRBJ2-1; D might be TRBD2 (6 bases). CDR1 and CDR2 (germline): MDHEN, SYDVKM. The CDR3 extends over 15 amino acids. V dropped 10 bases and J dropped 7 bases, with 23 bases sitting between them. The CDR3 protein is CATTRAAGRSNEQFF. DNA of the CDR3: TGTGCCACCACTAGGGCGGCAGGGAGGTCGAATGAGCAGTTCTTC.

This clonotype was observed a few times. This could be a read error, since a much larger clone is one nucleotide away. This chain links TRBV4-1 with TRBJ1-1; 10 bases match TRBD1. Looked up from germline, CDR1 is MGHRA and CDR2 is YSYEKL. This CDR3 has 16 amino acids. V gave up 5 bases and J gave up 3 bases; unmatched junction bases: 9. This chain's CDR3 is CASSTRDRGGYTEAFF. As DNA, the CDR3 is TGCGCCAGCAGCACACGGGACAGGGGTGGCTACACTGAAGCTTTCTTT.

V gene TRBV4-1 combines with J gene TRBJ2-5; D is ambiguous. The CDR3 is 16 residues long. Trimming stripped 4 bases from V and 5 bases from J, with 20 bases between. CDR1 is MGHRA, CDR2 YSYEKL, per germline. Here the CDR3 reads CASSLADHLFQETQYF. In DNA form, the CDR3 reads TGCGCCAGCAGCCTGGCGGACCATCTCTTTCAGGAGACCCAGTACTTC.

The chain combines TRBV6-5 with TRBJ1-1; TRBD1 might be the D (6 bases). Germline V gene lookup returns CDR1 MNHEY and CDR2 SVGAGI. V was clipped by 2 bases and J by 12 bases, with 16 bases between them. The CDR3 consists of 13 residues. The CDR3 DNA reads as TGTGCCAGCAGTTACAGGGGGAACACTAAATCTTTCTTT. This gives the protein CASSYRGNTKSFF.

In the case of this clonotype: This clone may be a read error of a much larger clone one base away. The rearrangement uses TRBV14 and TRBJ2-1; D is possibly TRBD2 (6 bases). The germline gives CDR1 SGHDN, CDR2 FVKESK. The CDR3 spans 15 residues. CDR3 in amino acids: CASNHGGAGHNEQSF. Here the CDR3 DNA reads TGTGCCAGCAATCACGGAGGGGCAGGCCACAATGAGCAGTCCTTC.

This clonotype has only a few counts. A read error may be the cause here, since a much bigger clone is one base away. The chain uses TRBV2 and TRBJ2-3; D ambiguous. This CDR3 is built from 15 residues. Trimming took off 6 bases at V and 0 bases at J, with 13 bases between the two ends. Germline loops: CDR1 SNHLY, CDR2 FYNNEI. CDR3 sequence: CASSLERGSTDTQYF. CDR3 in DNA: TGTGCCAGCAGCCTTGAGCGCGGAAGCACAGATACGCAGTATTTT. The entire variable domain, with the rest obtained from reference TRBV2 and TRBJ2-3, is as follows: EPEVTQTPSHQVTQMGQEVILRCVPISNHLYFYWYRQILGQKVEFLVSFYNNEISEKSEIFDDQFSVERPDGSNFTLKIRSTKLEDSAMYFCASSLERGSTDTQYFGPGTRLTVL.

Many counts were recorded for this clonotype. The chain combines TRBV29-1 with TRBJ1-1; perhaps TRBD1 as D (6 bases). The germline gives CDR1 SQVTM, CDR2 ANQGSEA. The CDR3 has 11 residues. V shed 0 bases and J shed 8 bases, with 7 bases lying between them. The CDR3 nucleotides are TGCAGCGTTGAAGACACAGGGGAAGCTTTCTTT. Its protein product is CSVEDTGEAFF.

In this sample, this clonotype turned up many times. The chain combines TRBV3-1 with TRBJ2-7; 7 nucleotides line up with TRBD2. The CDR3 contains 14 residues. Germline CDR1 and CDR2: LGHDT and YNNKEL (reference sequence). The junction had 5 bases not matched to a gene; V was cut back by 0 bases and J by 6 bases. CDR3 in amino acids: CASSQDRLAAEQYF. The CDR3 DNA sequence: TGTGCCAGCAGCCAAGATAGGCTAGCGGCCGAGCAGTACTTC.

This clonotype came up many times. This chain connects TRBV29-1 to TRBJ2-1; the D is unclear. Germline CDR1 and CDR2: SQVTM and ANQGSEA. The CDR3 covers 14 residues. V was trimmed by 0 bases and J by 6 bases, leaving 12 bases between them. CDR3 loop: CSVEDRGQTNEQFF. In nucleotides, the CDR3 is TGCAGCGTTGAAGATCGTGGCCAGACCAATGAGCAGTTCTTC.

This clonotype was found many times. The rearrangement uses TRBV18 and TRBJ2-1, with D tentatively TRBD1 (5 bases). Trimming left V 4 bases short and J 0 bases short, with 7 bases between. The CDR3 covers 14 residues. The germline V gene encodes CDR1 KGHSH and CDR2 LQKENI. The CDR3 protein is CASSRTNSYNEQFF. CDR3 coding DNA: TGTGCCAGCTCACGGACAAACTCCTACAATGAGCAGTTCTTC. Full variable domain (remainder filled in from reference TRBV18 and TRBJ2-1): NAGVMQNPRHLVRRRGQEARLRCSPMKGHSHVYWYRQLPEEGLKFMVYLQKENIIDESGMPKERFSAEFPKEGPSILRIQQVVRGDSAAYFCASSRTNSYNEQFFGPGTRLTVL.

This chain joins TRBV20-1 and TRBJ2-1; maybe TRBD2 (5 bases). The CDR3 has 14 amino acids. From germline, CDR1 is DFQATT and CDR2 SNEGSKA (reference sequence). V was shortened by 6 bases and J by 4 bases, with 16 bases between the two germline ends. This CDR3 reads CSAQIARAYNEQFF. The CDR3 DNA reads TGCAGTGCCCAAATAGCGAGAGCTTACAATGAGCAGTTCTTC.

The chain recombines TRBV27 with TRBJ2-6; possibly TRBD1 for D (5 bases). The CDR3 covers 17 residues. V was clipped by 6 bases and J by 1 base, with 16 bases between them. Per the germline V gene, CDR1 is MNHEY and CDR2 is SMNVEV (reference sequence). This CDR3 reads CASRLGQVCSGANVLTF. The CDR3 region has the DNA TGTGCCAGCAGGTTAGGACAAGTTTGTTCTGGGGCCAACGTCCTGACTTTC.

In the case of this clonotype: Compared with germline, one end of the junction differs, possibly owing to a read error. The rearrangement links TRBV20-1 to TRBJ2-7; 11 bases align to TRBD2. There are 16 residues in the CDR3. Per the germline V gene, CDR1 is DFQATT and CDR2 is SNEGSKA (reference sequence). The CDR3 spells CGARDFQLAGVREQYF. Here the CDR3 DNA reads TGCGGTGCTAGAGATTTCCAACTAGCGGGAGTTCGGGAGCAGTACTTC.

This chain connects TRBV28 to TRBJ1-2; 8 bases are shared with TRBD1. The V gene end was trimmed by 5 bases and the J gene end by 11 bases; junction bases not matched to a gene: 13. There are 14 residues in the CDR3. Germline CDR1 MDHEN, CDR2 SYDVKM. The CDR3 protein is CASSTQRTGNGYTF. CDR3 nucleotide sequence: TGTGCCAGCAGTACTCAACGGACAGGGAACGGATACACCTTC.

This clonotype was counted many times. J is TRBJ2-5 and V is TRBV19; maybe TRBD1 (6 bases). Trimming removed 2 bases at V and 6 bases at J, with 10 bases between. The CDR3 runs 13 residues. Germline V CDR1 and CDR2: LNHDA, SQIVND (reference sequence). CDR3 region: CASSIPGVKTQYF. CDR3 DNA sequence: TGTGCCAGTAGTATACCAGGGGTGAAGACCCAGTACTTC.